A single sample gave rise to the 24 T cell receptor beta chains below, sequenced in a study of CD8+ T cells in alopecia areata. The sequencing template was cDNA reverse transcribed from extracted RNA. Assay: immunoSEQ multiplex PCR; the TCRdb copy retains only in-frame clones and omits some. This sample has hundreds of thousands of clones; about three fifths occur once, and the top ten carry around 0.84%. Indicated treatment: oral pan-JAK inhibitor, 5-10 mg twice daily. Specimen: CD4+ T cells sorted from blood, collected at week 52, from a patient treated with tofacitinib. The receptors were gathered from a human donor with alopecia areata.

CDR3 region: CASSLGLLREKLFF. CDR3 nucleotides: TGCGCCAGCAGCTTGGGACTGCTTCGTGAAAAACTGTTTTTT. V usage is TRBV5-1 and J usage is TRBJ1-4; D is uncertain. There are 14 residues in the CDR3. Trimming cost V 0 bases and J 7 bases, with 10 bases left between them. CDR1 is SGHRS and CDR2 is YFSETQ in the germline V gene.

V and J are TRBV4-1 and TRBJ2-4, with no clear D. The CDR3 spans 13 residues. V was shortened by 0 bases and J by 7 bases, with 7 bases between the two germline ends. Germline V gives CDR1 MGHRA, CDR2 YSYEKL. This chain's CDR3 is CASSQDPGNIQYF. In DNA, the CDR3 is TGCGCCAGCAGCCAAGATCCCGGGAACATTCAGTACTTC.

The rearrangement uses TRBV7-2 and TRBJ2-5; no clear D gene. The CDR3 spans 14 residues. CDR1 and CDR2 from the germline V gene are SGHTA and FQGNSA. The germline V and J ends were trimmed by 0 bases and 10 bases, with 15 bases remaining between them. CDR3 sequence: CASSLAGSSVVQYF. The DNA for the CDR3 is TGTGCCAGCAGCTTAGCCGGCAGTAGTGTCGTCCAGTACTTC.

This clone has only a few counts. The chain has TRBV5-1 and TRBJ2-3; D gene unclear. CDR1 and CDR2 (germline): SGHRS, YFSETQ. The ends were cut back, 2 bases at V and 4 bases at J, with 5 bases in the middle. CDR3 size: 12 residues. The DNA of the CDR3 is TGCGCCAGCAGCTTCGGGTCAGATACGCAGTATTTT. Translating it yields CASSFGSDTQYF. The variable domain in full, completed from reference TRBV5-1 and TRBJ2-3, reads KAGVTQTPRYLIKTRGQQVTLSCSPISGHRSVSWYQQTPGQGLQFLFEYFSETQRNKGNFPGRFSGRQFSNSRSEMNVSTLELGDSALYLCASSFGSDTQYFGPGTRLTVL.

CDR3 protein: CSVGTEGGKLFF. In DNA form, the CDR3 reads TGCAGCGTGGGGACCGAAGGAGGAAAACTGTTTTTT. The chain joins TRBV29-1 to TRBJ1-4; D is possibly TRBD1 (5 bases). V lost 6 bases, J lost 10 bases, and 15 bases lay in between. The CDR3 totals 12 residues. Germline CDR1 SQVTM, CDR2 ANQGSEA.

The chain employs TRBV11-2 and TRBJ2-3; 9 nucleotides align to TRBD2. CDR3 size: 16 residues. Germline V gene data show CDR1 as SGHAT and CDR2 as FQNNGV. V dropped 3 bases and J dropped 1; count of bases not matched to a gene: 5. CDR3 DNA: TGTGCCAGCAGCTTCCTGGCGGGGGGGGGCACAGATACGCAGTATTTT. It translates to CASSFLAGGGTDTQYF.

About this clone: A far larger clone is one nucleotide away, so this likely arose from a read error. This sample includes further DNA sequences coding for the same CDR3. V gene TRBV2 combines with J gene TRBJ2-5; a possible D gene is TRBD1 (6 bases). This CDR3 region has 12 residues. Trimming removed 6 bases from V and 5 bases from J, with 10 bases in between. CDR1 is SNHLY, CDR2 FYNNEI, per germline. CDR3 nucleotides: TGTGCCAGCAGAACGACAGGTGAGACCCAGTACTTC. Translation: CASRTTGETQYF.

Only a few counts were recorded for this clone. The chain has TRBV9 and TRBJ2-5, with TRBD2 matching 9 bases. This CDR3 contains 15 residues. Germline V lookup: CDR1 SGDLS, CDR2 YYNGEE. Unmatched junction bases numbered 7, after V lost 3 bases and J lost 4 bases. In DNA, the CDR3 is TGTGCCAGCAGCGCCACCGGGACTAGCCGAGAGACCCAGTACTTC. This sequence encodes CASSATGTSRETQYF.

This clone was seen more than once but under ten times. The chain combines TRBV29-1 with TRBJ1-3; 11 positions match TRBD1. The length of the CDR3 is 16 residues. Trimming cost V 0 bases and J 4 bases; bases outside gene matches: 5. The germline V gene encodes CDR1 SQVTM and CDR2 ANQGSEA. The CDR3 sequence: CSVEDRRTGGGNTIYF. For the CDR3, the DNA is TGCAGCGTTGAAGATCGTAGGACAGGGGGCGGAAACACCATATATTTT.

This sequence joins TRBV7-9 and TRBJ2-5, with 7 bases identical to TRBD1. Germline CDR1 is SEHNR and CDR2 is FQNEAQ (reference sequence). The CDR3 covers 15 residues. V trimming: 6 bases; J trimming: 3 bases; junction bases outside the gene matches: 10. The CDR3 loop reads CASSPGTTGEETQYF. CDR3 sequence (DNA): TGTGCCAGCAGTCCTGGGACCACAGGGGAAGAGACCCAGTACTTC.

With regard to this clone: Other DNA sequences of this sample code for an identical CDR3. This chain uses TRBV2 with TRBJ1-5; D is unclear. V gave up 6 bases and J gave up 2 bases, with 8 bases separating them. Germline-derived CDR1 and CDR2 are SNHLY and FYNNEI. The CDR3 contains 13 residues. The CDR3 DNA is TGTGCCAGCAGCGGTGGGGGCAATCAGCCCCAGCATTTT. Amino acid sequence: CASSGGGNQPQHF.

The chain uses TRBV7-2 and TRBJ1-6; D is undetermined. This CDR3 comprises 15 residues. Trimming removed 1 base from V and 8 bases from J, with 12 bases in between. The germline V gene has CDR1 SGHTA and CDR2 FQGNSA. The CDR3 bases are TGTGCCAGCAGCTTAGGGGCAGGAAGATATTCACCCCTCCACTTT. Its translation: CASSLGAGRYSPLHF.

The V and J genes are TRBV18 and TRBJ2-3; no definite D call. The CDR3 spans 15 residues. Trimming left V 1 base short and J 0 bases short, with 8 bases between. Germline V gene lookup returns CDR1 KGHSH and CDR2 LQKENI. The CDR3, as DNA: TGTGCCAGCTCACCACGGGCAGCTAGCACAGATACGCAGTATTTT. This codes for CASSPRAASTDTQYF.

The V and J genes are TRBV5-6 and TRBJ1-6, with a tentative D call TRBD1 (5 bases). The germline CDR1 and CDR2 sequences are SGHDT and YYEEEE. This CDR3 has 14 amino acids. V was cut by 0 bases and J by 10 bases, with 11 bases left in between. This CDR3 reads CASSLGSGDSPLHF. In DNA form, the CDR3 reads TGTGCCAGCAGCTTGGGGTCGGGGGACTCACCCCTCCACTTT.

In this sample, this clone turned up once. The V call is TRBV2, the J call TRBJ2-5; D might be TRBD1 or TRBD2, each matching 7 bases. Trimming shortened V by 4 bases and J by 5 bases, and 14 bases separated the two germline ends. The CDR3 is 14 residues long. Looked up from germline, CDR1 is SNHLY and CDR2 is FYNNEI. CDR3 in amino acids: CASSAYRGGETQYF. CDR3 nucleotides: TGTGCCAGCAGTGCCTACAGGGGAGGGGAGACCCAGTACTTC.

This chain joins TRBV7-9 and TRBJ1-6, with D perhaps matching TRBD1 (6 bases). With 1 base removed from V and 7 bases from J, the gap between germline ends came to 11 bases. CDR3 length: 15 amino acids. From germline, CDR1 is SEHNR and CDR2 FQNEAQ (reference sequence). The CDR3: CASSLETGRNSPLHF. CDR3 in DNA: TGTGCCAGCAGCTTAGAAACAGGGAGGAATTCACCCCTCCACTTT. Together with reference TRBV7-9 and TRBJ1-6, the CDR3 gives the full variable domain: DTGVSQNPRHKITKRGQNVTFRCDPISEHNRLYWYRQTLGQGPEFLTYFQNEAQLEKSRLLSDRFSAERPKGSFSTLEIQRTEQGDSAMYLCASSLETGRNSPLHFGNGTRLTVT.

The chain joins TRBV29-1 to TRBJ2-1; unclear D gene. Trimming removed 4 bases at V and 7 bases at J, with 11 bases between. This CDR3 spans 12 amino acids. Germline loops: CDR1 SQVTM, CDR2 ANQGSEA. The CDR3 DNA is TGCAGCGTTGGACGGGCACGGAATGAGCAGTTCTTC. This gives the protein CSVGRARNEQFF.

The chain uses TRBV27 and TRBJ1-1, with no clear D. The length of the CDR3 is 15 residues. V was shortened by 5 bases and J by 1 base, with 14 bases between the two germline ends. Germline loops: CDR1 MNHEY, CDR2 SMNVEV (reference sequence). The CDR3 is CASSPRLGWNTEAFF. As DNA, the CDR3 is TGTGCCAGCAGTCCCCGTCTGGGGTGGAACACTGAAGCTTTCTTT.

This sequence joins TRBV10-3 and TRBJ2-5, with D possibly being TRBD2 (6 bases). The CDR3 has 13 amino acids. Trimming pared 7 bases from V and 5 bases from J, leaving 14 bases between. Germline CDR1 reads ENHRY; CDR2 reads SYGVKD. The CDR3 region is CAITRGFGETQYF. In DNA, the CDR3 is TGTGCCATCACCCGGGGGTTCGGGGAGACCCAGTACTTC.

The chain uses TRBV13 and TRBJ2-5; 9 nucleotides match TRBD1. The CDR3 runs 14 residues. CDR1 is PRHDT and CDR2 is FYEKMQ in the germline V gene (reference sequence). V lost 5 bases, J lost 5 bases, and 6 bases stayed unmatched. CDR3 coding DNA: TGTGCCAGCAGCCCGGGGACAGGGCGTGAGACCCAGTACTTC. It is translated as CASSPGTGRETQYF. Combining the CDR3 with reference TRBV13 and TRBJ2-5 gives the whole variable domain AAGVIQSPRHLIKEKRETATLKCYPIPRHDTVYWYQQGPGQDPQFLISFYEKMQSDKGSIPDRFSAQQFSDYHSELNMSSLELGDSALYFCASSPGTGRETQYFGPGTRLLVL.

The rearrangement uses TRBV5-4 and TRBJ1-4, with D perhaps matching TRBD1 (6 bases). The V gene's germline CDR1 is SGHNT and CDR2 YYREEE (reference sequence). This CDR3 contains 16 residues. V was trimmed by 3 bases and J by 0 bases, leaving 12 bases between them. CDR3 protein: CASSYRVGATNEKLFF. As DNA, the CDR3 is TGTGCCAGCAGCTACAGGGTGGGGGCAACTAATGAAAAACTGTTTTTT.

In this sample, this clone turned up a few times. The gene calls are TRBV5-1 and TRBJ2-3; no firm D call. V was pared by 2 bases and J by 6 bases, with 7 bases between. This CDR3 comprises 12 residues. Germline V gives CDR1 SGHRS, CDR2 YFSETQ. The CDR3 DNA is TGCGCCAGCAGCTTAATACGGGATACGCAGTATTTT. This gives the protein CASSLIRDTQYF.

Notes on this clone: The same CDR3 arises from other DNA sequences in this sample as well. The CDR3 is CSVGHGNTEAFF. CDR3 coding DNA: TGCAGCGTTGGGCACGGGAACACTGAAGCTTTCTTT. The V call is TRBV29-1, the J call TRBJ1-1; D is uncertain. CDR1 and CDR2 (germline): SQVTM, ANQGSEA. Trimming removed 4 bases from V and 1 base from J, with 7 bases in between. CDR3 length: 12 amino acids. The complete variable domain, with remaining parts taken from reference TRBV29-1 and TRBJ1-1, reads SAVISQKPSRDICQRGTSLTIQCQVDSQVTMMFWYRQQPGQSLTLIATANQGSEATYESGFVIDKFPISRPNLTFSTLTVSNMSPEDSSIYLCSVGHGNTEAFFGQGTRLTVV.

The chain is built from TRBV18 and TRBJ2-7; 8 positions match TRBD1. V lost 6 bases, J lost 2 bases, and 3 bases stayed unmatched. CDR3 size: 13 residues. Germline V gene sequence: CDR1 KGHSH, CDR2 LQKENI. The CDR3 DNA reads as TGTGCCAGCTCGACAGGGGCAACCTACGAGCAGTACTTC. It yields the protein CASSTGATYEQYF. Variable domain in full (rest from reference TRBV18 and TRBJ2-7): NAGVMQNPRHLVRRRGQEARLRCSPMKGHSHVYWYRQLPEEGLKFMVYLQKENIIDESGMPKERFSAEFPKEGPSILRIQQVVRGDSAAYFCASSTGATYEQYFGPGTRLTVT.